This T cell receptor (beta chain) appears in the sequencing data of a study of T cell responses to AZD1222 COVID-19 vaccine. Germline CDR1 is MNHNS and CDR2 is SASEGT. CDR3 size: 14 residues. Assay: immunoSEQ multiplex PCR; the TCRdb copy retains only in-frame clones and omits some. The data show around 130,000 clones, with roughly nine tenths seen just once and around 9.5% held by the top ten. Points on this clone: Compared with germline, one end of the junction differs, possibly owing to a read error.

This clonotype was sampled from an adult who received the AZD1222 COVID-19 vaccine. The J gene is TRBJ1-1, the V gene TRBV6-1; maybe TRBD1 (6 bases). Sequenced material: peripheral blood, taken 28 days after the second AZD1222 dose. For the CDR3, the DNA is TGTGCCAGCAGCGAAGGGGGAATGAACACTGAAGCTTTCTTT. This translates into CASSEGGMNTEAFF.